This T cell receptor beta chain was profiled in a study of blood T cell repertoires in COVID-19. Clones were read by immunoSEQ multiplex PCR, and TCRdb kept only the in-frame ones, dropping some. The sample has 120,000 to 150,000 clones; roughly nine tenths are singletons. The germline V gene has CDR1 SGHVS and CDR2 FNYEAQ. The CDR3 consists of 12 residues. On this clone: Compared with germline, one end of the junction differs, possibly owing to a read error.

The source of this sequence is a human donor in a cohort sampled during active COVID-19. The V gene is TRBV7-6, the J gene TRBJ1-1, with 8 bases matching TRBD1. Material for sequencing was peripheral blood. The CDR3 coding sequence is TGTGCCAGCAGCTTCGCGGGGACAGGTACAGTCTTT. Translating gives CASSFAGTGTVF. The full variable domain, completed using reference TRBV7-6 and TRBJ1-1, is GAGVSQSPRYKVTKRGQDVALRCDPISGHVSLYWYRQALGQGPEFLTYFNYEAQQDKSGLPNDRFSAERPEGSISTLTIQRTEQRDSAMYRCASSFAGTGTVFGQGTRLTVV.